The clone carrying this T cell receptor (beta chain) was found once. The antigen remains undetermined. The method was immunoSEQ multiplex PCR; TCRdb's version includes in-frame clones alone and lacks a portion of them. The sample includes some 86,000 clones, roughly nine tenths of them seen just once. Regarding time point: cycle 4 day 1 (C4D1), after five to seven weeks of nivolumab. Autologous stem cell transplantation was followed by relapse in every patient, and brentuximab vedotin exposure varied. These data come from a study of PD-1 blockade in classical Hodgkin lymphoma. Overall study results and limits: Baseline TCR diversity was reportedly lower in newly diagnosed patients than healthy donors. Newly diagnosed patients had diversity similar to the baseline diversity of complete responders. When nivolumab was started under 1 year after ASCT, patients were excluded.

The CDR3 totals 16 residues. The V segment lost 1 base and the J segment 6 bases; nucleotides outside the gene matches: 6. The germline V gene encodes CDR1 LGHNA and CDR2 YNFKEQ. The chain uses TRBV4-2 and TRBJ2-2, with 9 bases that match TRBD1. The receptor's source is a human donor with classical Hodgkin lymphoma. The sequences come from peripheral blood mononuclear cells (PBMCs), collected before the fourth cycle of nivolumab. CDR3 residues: CASSQGDRAGAGELFF. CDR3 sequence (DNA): TGTGCCAGCAGCCAAGGGGACAGGGCCGGGGCCGGGGAGCTGTTTTTT.